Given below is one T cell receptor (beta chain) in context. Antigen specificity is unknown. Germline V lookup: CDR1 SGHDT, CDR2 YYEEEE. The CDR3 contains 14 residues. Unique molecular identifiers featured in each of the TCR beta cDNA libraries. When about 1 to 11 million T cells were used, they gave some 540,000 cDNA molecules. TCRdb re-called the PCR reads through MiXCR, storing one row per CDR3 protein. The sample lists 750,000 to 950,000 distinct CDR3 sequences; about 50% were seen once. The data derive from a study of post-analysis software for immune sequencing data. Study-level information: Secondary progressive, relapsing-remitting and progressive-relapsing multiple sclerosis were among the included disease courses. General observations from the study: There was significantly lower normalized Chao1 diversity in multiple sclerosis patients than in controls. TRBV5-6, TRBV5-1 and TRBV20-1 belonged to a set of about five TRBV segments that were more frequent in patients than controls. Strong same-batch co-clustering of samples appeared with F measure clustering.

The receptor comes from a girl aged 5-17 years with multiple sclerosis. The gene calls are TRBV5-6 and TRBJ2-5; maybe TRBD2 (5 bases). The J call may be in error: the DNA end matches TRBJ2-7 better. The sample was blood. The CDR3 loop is CASSFFSGFDEQYF. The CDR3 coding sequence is TGTGCCAGCAGCTTTTTTTCGGGGTTCGACGAGCAGTACTTC.